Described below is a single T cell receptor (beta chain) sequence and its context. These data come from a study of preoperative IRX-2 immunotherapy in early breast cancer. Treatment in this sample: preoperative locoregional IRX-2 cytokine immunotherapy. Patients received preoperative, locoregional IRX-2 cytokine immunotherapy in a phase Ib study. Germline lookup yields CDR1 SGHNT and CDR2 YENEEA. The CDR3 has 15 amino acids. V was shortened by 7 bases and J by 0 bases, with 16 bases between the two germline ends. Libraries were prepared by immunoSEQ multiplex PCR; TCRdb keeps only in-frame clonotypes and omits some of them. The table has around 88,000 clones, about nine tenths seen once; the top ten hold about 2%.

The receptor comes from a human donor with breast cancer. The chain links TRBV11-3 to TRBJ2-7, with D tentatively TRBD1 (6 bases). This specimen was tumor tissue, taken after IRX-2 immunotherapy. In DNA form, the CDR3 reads TGTGCCAGCACCGTCGACAGGTCTAGCTCCTACGAGCAGTACTTC. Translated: CASTVDRSSSYEQYF.